Presented here are 9 T cell receptor beta chains from one specimen sequenced in a study of cytomegalovirus exposure and HLA in healthy donors. The PCR was carried out with 60 Vbeta primers and 13 Jbeta primers. TCRdb keeps only in-frame clones here, not all; method: immunoSEQ multiplex PCR. The sample lists around 180,000 clones; around 81% were seen once. Source material: PBMCs. Receptors originate from a young woman in good health and CMV-seropositive.

This chain joins TRBV10-2 and TRBJ2-7, with D maybe TRBD2 (6 bases). The CDR3 runs to 15 residues. Trimming stripped 6 bases from V and 1 base from J, with 16 bases between. Germline CDR1 reads WSHSY; CDR2 reads SAAADI. The DNA of the CDR3 is TGCGCCAGCAGCCCGACTAGTGAGAGATCCTACGAGCAGTACGTC. It translates to CASSPTSERSYEQYV.

V gene TRBV9 combines with J gene TRBJ2-1, with TRBD2 identical over 8 bases. Germline CDR1 is SGDLS and CDR2 is YYNGEE. This CDR3 has 19 residues. The V segment lost 0 bases and the J segment 0 bases; nucleotides outside the gene matches: 11. This CDR3 is CASSVVGSGGPSSYNEQFF. DNA of the CDR3: TGTGCCAGCAGCGTAGTCGGCAGCGGGGGCCCGAGCTCCTACAATGAGCAGTTCTTC. The full variable domain, with the rest looked up from reference TRBV9 and TRBJ2-1, is DSGVTQTPKHLITATGQRVTLRCSPRSGDLSVYWYQQSLDQGLQFLIQYYNGEERAKGNILERFSAQQFPDLHSELNLSSLELGDSALYFCASSVVGSGGPSSYNEQFFGPGTRLTVL.

The gene calls are TRBV25-1 and TRBJ2-2; 7 nucleotides line up with TRBD1. With 6 bases clipped from V and 0 bases from J, the junction kept 1 base outside the gene matches. Germline V gene data show CDR1 as MGHDK and CDR2 as SYGVNS. CDR3 size: 14 residues. The DNA of the CDR3 is TGTGCCAGCAGCCAGGGGGCGAACACCGGGGAGCTGTTTTTT. This translates into CASSQGANTGELFF.

This clone has a handful of counts. The J gene is TRBJ2-2, the V gene TRBV5-4; 10 bases align to TRBD1. This CDR3 contains 16 residues. Germline-derived CDR1 and CDR2 are SGHNT and YYREEE (reference sequence). Trimming removed 5 bases from V and 4 bases from J; junction bases left unmatched: 8. CDR3 protein: CASSSGTGALTGELFF. CDR3 in DNA: TGTGCCAGCAGTTCCGGGACAGGGGCGCTCACCGGGGAGCTGTTTTTT.

This clone was recorded a few times. CDR3 bases: TGTGCCAGCAGCTCCCCGCCCGACAGCAACACTGAAGCTTTCTTT. Amino acid sequence: CASSSPPDSNTEAFF. The chain joins TRBV6-1 to TRBJ1-1; possible D gene TRBD1, 5 bases. CDR1 and CDR2 (germline): MNHNS, SASEGT. The CDR3 loop spans 15 amino acids. Trimming left V 6 bases short and J 2 bases short, with 16 bases between.

The chain combines TRBV27 with TRBJ1-2, with 9 bases matching TRBD1. Germline CDR1 is MNHEY and CDR2 is SMNVEV (reference sequence). The CDR3 runs to 13 residues. V was clipped by 8 bases and J by 10 bases; unmatched bases: 11. The CDR3: CASQSGTGIDYTF. CDR3 in DNA: TGTGCCAGCCAATCCGGGACAGGGATTGACTACACCTTC.

The rearrangement uses TRBV28 and TRBJ2-1, with a tentative D call TRBD2 (6 bases). The CDR3 covers 17 residues. In germline, CDR1 is MDHEN, CDR2 SYDVKM. The V end lost 2 bases, the J end lost 8 bases, and 22 bases lay between the germline ends. The CDR3: CASSLRSGPRYLHEQFF. CDR3 bases: TGTGCCAGCAGTTTAAGGAGCGGGCCGAGGTATCTCCATGAGCAGTTCTTC.

The chain joins TRBV2 to TRBJ1-2, with D possibly matching TRBD1 (6 bases). Germline CDR1 is SNHLY and CDR2 is FYNNEI. This CDR3 comprises 13 residues. Between the trimmed V and J ends, which lost 6 bases and 2 bases, there was a span of 10 bases. The CDR3 region is CASRPGENYGYTF. CDR3 sequence (DNA): TGTGCCAGCAGGCCAGGGGAGAACTATGGCTACACCTTC.

The chain joins TRBV5-1 to TRBJ2-1; D is unresolved. The CDR3 extends over 14 amino acids. V lost 0 bases and J 11 bases, leaving 15 bases between the germline ends. The germline V gene has CDR1 SGHRS and CDR2 YFSETQ. The CDR3, as DNA: TGCGCCAGCAGCTTGGTTGCAGGCCACGATAAGCAGTTCTTC. This encodes CASSLVAGHDKQFF.